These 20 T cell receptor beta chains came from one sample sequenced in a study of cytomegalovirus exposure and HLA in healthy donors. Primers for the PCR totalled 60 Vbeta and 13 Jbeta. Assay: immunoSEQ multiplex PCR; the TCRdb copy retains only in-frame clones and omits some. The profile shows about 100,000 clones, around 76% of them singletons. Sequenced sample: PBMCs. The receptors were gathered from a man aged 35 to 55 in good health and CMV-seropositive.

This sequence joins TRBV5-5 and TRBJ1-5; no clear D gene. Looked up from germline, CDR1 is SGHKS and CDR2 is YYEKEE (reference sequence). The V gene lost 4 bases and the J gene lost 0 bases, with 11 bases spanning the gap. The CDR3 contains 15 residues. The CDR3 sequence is CASSVDTYSNQPQHF. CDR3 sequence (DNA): TGTGCCAGCAGCGTTGACACATATAGCAATCAGCCCCAGCATTTT. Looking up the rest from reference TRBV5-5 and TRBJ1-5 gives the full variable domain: DAGVTQSPTHLIKTRGQQVTLRCSPISGHKSVSWYQQVLGQGPQFIFQYYEKEERGRGNFPDRFSARQFPNYSSELNVNALLLGDSALYLCASSVDTYSNQPQHFGDGTRLSIL.

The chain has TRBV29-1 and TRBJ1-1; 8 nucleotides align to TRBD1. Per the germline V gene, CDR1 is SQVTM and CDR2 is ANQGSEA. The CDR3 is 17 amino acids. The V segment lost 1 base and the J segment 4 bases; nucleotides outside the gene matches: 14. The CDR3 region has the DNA TGCAGCGTTGAAGCCTCAGGGGGCAGACCTCTGGGCACTGAAGCTTTCTTT. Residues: CSVEASGGRPLGTEAFF.

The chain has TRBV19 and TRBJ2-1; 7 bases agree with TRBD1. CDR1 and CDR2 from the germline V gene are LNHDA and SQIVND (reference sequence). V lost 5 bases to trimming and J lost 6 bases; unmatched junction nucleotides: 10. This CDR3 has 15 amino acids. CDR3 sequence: CASSSRQGIGNEQFF. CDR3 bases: TGTGCCAGTAGTTCTCGACAGGGTATAGGCAATGAGCAGTTCTTC. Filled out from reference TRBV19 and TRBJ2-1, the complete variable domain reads DGGITQSPKYLFRKEGQNVTLSCEQNLNHDAMYWYRQDPGQGLRLIYYSQIVNDFQKGDIAEGYSVSREKKESFPLTVTSAQKNPTAFYLCASSSRQGIGNEQFFGPGTRLTVL.

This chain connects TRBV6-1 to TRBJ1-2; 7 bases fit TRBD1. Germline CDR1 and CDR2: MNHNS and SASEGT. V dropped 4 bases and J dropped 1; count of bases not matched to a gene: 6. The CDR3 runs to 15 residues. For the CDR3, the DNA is TGTGCCAGCAGTGTTGGACAGGCTCTTAACTATGGCTACACCTTC. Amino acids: CASSVGQALNYGYTF.

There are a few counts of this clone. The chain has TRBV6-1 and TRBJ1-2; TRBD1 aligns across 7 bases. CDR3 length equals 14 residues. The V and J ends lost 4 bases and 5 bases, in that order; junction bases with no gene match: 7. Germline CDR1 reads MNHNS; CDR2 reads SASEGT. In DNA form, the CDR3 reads TGTGCCAGCAGTGCAACAGGGGCTTGGTATGGCTACACCTTC. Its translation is CASSATGAWYGYTF.

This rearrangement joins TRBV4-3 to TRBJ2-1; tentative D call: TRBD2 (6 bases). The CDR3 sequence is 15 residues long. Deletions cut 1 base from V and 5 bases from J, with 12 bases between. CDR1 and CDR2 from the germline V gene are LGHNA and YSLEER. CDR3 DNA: TGCGCCAGCAGCCAAGTCCACGGGAGCGACAATGAGCAGTTCTTC. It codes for CASSQVHGSDNEQFF.

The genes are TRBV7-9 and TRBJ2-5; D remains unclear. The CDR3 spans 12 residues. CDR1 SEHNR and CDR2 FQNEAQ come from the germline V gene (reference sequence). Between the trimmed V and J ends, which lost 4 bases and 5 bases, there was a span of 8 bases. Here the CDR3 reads CASSYRAETQYF. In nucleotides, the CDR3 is TGTGCCAGCAGCTACCGCGCGGAGACCCAGTACTTC.

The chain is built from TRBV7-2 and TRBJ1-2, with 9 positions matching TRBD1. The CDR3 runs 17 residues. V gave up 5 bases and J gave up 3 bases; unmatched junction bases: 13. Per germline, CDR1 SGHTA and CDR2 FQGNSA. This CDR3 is CASSEDRGQGLYYGYTF. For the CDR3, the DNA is TGTGCCAGCAGCGAAGACCGGGGACAGGGCCTATACTATGGCTACACCTTC.

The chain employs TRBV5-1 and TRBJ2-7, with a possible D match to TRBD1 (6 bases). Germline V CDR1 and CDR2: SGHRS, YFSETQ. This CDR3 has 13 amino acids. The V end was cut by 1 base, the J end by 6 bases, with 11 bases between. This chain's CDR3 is CASSLKVGGEQYF. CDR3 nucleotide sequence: TGCGCCAGCAGCTTGAAGGTAGGGGGCGAGCAGTACTTC.

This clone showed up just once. CDR3: CASSIGQGALTGELFF. The CDR3 DNA is TGTGCCAGCAGTATAGGACAGGGGGCTTTGACCGGGGAGCTGTTTTTT. This chain joins TRBV11-1 and TRBJ2-2, with 11 positions matching TRBD1. With 6 bases clipped from V and 5 bases from J, the junction kept 8 bases outside the gene matches. The germline V gene encodes CDR1 SGHAT and CDR2 FQDESV (reference sequence). This CDR3 comprises 16 residues.

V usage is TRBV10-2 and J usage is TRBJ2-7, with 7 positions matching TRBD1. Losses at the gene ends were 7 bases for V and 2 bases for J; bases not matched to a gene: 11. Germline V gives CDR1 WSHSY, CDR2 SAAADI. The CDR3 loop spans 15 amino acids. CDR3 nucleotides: TGCGCCAGCAAGAACCTAGGACAGGCCGCCTACGAGCAGTACTTC. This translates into CASKNLGQAAYEQYF.

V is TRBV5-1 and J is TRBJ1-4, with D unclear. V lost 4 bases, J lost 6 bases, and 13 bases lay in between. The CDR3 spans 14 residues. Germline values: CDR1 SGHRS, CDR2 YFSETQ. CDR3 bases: TGCGCCAGCAGCCCCTCGAACTCTGATGAAAAACTGTTTTTT. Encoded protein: CASSPSNSDEKLFF.

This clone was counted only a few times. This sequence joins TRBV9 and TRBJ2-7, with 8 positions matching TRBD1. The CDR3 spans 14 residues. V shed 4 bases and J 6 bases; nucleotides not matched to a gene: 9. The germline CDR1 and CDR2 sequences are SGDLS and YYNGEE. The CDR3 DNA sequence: TGTGCCAGCAGCACAGGGACAGGACCACGCGAGCAGTACTTC. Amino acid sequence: CASSTGTGPREQYF. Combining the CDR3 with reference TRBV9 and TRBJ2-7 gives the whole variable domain DSGVTQTPKHLITATGQRVTLRCSPRSGDLSVYWYQQSLDQGLQFLIQYYNGEERAKGNILERFSAQQFPDLHSELNLSSLELGDSALYFCASSTGTGPREQYFGPGTRLTVT.

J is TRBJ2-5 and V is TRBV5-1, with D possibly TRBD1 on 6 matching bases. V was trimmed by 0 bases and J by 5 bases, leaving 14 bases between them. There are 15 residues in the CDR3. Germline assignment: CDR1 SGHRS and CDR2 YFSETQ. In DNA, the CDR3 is TGCGCCAGCAGCTTGGGTGGGGGCTCACGGGAGACCCAGTACTTC. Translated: CASSLGGGSRETQYF.

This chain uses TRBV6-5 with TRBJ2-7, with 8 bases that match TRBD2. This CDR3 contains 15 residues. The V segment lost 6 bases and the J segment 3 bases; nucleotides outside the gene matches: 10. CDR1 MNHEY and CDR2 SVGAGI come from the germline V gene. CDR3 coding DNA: TGTGCCAGCAGAAACCCCGGGACTAGTGACTACGAGCAGTACTTC. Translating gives CASRNPGTSDYEQYF.

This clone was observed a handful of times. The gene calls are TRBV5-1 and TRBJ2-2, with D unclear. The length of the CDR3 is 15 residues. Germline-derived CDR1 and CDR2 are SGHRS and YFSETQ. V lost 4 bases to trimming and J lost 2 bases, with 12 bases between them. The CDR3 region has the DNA TGCGCCAGCAGCCCCGAGATAGCTAACACCGGGGAGCTGTTTTTT. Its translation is CASSPEIANTGELFF.

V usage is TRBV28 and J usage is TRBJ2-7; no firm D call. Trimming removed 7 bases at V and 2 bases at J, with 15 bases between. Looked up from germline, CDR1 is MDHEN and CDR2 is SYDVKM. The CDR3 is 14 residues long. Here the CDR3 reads CASIETIHPYEQYF. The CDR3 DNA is TGTGCCAGCATTGAAACTATCCACCCCTACGAGCAGTACTTC. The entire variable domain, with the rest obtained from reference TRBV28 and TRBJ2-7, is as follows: DVKVTQSSRYLVKRTGEKVFLECVQDMDHENMFWYRQDPGLGLRLIYFSYDVKMKEKGDIPEGYSVSREKKERFSLILESASTNQTSMYLCASIETIHPYEQYFGPGTRLTVT.

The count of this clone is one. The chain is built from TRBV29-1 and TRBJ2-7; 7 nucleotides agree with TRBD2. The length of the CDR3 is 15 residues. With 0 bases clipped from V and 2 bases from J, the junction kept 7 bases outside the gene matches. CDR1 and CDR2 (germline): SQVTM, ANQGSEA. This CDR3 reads CSVEDWSGGAYEQYF. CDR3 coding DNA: TGCAGCGTTGAAGATTGGTCGGGGGGAGCCTACGAGCAGTACTTC.

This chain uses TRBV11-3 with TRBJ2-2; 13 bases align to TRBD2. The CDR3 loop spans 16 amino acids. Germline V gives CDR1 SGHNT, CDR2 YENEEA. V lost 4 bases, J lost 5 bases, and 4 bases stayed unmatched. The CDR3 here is CASSSRLAGGTGELFF. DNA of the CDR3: TGTGCCAGCAGCTCACGACTAGCGGGAGGTACCGGGGAGCTGTTTTTT. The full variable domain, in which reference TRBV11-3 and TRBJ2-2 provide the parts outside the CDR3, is EAGVVQSPRYKIIEKKQPVAFWCNPISGHNTLYWYLQNLGQGPELLIRYENEEAVDDSQLPKDRFSAERLKGVDSTLKIQPAELGDSAVYLCASSSRLAGGTGELFFGEGSRLTVL.

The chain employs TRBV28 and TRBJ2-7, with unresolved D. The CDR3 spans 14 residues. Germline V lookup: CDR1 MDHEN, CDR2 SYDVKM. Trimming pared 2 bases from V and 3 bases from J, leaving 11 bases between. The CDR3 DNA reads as TGTGCCAGCAGTTTAGCCGCGGAACACTACGAGCAGTACTTC. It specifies CASSLAAEHYEQYF.